This TCR beta chain was retrieved from a study of T cell changes during pregnancy in multiple sclerosis. Only in-frame clones appear in the TCRdb table, and some are missing; sequencing was by immunoSEQ multiplex PCR. The sample holds tens of thousands of clones, roughly 91% seen once. Trimming removed 5 bases at V and 5 bases at J, with 10 bases between. The V gene's germline CDR1 is MNHEY and CDR2 SVGAGI. The CDR3 is 12 residues long. The TCR was taken from a female donor with multiple sclerosis, enrolled in a pregnancy study. The chain uses TRBV6-5 and TRBJ2-7; TRBD1 might be the D (5 bases). This specimen was CD8+ T cells from peripheral blood mononuclear cells, taken in the second trimester of pregnancy. Here the CDR3 reads CASSPARDEQYF. The CDR3 nucleotides read TGTGCCAGCAGTCCCGCCAGGGACGAGCAGTACTTC.